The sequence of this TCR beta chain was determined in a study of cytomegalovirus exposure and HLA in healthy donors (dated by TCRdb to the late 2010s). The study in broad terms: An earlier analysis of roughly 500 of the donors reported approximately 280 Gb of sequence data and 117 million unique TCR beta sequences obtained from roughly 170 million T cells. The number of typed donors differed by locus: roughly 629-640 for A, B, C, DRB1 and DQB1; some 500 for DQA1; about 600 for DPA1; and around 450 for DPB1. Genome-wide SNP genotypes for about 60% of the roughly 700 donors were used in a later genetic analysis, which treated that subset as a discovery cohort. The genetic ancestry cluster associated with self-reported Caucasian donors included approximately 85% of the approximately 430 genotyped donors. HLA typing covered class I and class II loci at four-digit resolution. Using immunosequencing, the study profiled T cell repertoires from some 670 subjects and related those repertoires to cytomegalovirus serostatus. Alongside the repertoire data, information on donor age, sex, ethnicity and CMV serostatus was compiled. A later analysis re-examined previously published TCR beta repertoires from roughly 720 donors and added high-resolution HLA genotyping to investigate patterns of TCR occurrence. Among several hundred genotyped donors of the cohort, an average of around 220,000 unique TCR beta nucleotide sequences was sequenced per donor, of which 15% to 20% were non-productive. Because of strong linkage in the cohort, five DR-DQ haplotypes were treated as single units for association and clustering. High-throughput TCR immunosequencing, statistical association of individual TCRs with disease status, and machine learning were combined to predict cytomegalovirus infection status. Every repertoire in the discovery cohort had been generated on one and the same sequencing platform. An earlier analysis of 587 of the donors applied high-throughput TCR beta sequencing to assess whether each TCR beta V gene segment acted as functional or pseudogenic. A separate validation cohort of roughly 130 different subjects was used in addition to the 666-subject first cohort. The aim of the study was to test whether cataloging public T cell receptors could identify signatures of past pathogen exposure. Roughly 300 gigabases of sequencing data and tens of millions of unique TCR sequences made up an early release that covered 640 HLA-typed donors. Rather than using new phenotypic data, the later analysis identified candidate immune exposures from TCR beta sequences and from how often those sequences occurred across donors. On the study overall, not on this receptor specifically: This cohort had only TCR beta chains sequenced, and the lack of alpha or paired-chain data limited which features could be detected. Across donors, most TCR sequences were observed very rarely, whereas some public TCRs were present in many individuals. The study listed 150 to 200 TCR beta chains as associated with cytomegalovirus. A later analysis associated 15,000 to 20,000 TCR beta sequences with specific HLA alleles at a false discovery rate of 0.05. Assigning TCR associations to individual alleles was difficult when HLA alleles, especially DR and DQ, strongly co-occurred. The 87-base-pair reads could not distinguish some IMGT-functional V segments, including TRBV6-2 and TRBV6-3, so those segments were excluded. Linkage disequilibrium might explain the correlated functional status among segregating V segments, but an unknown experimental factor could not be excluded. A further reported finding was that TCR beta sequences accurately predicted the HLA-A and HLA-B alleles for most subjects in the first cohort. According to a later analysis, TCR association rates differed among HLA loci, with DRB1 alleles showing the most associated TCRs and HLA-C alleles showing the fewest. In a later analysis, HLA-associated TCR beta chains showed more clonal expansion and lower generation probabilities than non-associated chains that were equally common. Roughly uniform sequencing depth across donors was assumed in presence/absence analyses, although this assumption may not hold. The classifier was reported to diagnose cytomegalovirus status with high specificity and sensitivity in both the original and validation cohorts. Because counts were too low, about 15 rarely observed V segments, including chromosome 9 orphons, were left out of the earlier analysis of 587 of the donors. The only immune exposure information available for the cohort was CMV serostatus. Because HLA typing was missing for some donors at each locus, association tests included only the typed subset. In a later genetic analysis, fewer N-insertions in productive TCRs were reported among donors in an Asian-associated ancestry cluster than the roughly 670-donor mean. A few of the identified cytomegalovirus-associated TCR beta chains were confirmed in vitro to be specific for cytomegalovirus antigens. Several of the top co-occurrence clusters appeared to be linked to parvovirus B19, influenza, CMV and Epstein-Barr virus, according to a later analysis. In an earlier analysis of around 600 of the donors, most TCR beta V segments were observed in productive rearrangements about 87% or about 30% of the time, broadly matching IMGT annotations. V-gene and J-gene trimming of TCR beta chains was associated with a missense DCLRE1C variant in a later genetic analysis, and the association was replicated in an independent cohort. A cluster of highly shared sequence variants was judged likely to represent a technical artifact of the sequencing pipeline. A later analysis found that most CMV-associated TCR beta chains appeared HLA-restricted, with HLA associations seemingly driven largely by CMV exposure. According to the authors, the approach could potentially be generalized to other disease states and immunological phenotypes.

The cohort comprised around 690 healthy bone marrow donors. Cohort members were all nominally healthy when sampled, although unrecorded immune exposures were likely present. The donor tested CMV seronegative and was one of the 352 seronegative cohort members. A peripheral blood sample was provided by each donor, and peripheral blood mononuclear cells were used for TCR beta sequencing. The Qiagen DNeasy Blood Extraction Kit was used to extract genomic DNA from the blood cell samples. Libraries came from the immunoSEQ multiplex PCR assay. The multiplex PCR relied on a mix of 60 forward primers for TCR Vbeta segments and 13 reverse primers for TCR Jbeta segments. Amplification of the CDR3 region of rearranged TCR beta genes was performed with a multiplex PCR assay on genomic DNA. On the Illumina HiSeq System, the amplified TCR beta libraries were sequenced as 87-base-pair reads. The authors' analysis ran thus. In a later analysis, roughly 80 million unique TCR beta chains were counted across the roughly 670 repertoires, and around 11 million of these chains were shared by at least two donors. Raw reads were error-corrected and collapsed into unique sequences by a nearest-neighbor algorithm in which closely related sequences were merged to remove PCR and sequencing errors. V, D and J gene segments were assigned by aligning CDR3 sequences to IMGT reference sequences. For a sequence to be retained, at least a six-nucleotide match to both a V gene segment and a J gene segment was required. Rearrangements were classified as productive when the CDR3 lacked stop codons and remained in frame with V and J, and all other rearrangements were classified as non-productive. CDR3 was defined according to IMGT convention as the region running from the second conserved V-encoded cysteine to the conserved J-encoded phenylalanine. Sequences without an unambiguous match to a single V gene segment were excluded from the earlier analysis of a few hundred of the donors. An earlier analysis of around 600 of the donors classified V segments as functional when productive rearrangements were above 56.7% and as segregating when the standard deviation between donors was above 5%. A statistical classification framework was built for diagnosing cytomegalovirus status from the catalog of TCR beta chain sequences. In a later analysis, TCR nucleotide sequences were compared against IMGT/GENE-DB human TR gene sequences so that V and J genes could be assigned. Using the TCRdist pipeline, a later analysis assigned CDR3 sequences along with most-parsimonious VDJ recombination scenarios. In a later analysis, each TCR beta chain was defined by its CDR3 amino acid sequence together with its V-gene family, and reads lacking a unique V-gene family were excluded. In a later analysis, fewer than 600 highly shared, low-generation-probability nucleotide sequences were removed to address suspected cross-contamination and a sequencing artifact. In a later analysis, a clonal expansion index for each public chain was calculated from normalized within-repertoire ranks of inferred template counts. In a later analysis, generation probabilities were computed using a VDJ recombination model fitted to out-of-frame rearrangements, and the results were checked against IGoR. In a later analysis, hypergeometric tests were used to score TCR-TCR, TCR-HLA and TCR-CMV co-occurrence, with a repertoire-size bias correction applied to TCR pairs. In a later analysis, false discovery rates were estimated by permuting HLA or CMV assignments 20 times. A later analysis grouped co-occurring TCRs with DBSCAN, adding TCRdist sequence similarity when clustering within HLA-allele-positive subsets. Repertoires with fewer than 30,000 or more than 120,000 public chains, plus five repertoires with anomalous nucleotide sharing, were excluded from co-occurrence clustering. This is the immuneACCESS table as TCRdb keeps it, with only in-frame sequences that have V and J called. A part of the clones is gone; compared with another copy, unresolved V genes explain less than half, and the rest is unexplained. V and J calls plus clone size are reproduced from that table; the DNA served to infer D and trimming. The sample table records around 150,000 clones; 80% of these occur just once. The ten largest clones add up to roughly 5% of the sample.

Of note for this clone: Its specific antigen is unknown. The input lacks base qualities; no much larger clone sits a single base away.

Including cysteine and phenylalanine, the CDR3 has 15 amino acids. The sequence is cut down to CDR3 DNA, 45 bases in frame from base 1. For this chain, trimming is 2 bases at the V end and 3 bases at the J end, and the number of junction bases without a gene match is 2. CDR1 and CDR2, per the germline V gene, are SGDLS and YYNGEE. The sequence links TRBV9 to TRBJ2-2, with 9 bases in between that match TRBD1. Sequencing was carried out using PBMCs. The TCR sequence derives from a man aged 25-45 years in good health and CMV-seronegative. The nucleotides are TGTGCCAGCAGCGTTGGGACAGGGTACACCGGGGAGCTGTTTTTT. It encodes CASSVGTGYTGELFF.